Here is one T cell receptor (beta chain) with its context. Antigen unknown. TCRdb's copy holds only in-frame clones and misses some; the assay was immunoSEQ multiplex PCR. This repertoire shows fewer than 120,000 clones, about nine tenths found once; its top ten account for 1.6%. Trimming stripped 4 bases from V and 0 bases from J, with 6 bases between. Germline CDR1 reads SQVTM; CDR2 reads ANQGSEA. This CDR3 has 12 residues. The source of the sample is a study of T cell responses to AZD1222 COVID-19 vaccine. Overall study results and limits: The donor group comprised mostly white British people and more females; the analysis possibly underestimated clonal diversity.

The gene calls are TRBV29-1 and TRBJ2-5; D gene unclear. Source: peripheral blood, taken on day 0 of AZD1222 vaccination. The source of this sequence is an adult in good health. CDR3 in amino acids: CSVGPHQETQYF. Written as DNA, the CDR3 is TGCAGCGTTGGCCCCCACCAAGAGACCCAGTACTTC.